Presented here are 23 T cell receptor beta chains from one specimen sequenced in a study of human T cells and chemical hapten exposure. Each cDNA molecule in the library carried unique molecular identifiers. From the reads, TCRdb called clonotypes with MiXCR, one entry per CDR3 protein. The sample has 470 or so distinct CDR3 sequences, approximately 72% seen once; the top ten hold about 31%. Treatment meaning: therapeutic diphenylcyclopropenone sensitization with weekly scalp DPC. Sequencing was performed on whole blood, taken before DPC sensitization or 2, 6, or about 24 weeks after (not recorded which). The receptors come from an adult with alopecia areata. Some clones in this sample may be carry-over from other donors' samples. This table probably holds off-target reads from a library built for another chain.

This clonotype was counted between two and nine times. The V call is TRBV2, the J call TRBJ2-3; D is possibly TRBD1 (6 bases). V lost 6 bases to trimming and J lost 2 bases, with 15 bases between them. Per the germline V gene, CDR1 is SNHLY and CDR2 is FYNNEI. This CDR3 spans 15 amino acids. The CDR3 bases are TGTGCCAGCAGCTCGGGACACCCTTACACAGATACGCAGTATTTT. Amino acids: CASSSGHPYTDTQYF. Full variable domain (outside the CDR3, taken from reference TRBV2 and TRBJ2-3): EPEVTQTPSHQVTQMGQEVILRCVPISNHLYFYWYRQILGQKVEFLVSFYNNEISEKSEIFDDQFSVERPDGSNFTLKIRSTKLEDSAMYFCASSSGHPYTDTQYFGPGTRLTVL.

The chain is built from TRBV7-2 and TRBJ2-7; possibly TRBD2 for D (5 bases). V was shortened by 1 base and J by 4 bases, with 11 bases between the two germline ends. The germline CDR1 and CDR2 sequences are SGHTA and FQGNSA. This CDR3 region has 14 residues. CDR3 in amino acids: CASSLGGFGYEQYF. The CDR3 nucleotides read TGTGCCAGCAGCTTAGGAGGGTTTGGTTACGAGCAGTACTTC.

The chain joins TRBV20-1 to TRBJ2-7; D is possibly TRBD2 (6 bases). V was shortened by 1 base and J by 3 bases, with 16 bases between the two germline ends. CDR3 length equals 15 residues. Germline values: CDR1 DFQATT, CDR2 SNEGSKA (reference sequence). The CDR3 region has the DNA TGCAGTGCTAGAGCTCTACAGGAGGGGAACTACGAGCAGTACTTC. Residues: CSARALQEGNYEQYF.

This clonotype appeared once. The chain recombines TRBV6-2 or TRBV6-3 with TRBJ1-1; 9 positions agree with TRBD1. This CDR3 is built from 20 residues. V shed 2 bases and J 11 bases; nucleotides not matched to a gene: 27. Germline V gene sequence: CDR1 MNHEY, CDR2 SVGEGT. The CDR3 region has the DNA TGTGCCAGCAGTTACCCGCCCGGGACAGGGTACGATCCAAACGAGGAGGACGCTTTCTTT. This translates into CASSYPPGTGYDPNEEDAFF.

The chain employs TRBV13 and TRBJ1-4; 7 positions match TRBD1. Germline V CDR1 and CDR2: PRHDT, FYEKMQ (reference sequence). The CDR3 has 16 residues. Germline trimming cut 5 bases from V and 5 bases from J; bases unmatched to any gene: 11. CDR3 protein: CASSNSRQGGNEKLFF. The CDR3, as DNA: TGTGCCAGCAGCAACTCCCGACAGGGTGGGAATGAAAAACTGTTTTTT.

J is TRBJ2-2 and V is TRBV2; 14 nucleotides align to TRBD2. CDR1 SNHLY and CDR2 FYNNEI come from the germline V gene. This CDR3 has 17 residues. Trimming removed 10 bases from V and 5 bases from J; junction bases left unmatched: 12. The CDR3 DNA reads TGTGCCACCACTGGGACTAGCGGGGGACCGACTACCGGGGAGCTGTTTTTT. Protein sequence: CATTGTSGGPTTGELFF.

V and J are TRBV7-6 and TRBJ2-5, with TRBD2 as a possible D gene (5 bases). Germline V lookup: CDR1 SGHVS, CDR2 FNYEAQ. V was trimmed by 5 bases and J by 5 bases, leaving 15 bases between them. The CDR3 length is 14 residues. CDR3 residues: CASSPSVPGETQYF. In nucleotides, the CDR3 is TGTGCCAGCAGCCCGTCGGTCCCGGGGGAGACCCAGTACTTC. Drawing the rest from reference TRBV7-6 and TRBJ2-5, the complete variable domain is GAGVSQSPRYKVTKRGQDVALRCDPISGHVSLYWYRQALGQGPEFLTYFNYEAQQDKSGLPNDRFSAERPEGSISTLTIQRTEQRDSAMYRCASSPSVPGETQYFGPGTRLLVL.

A single count supports this clonotype. This chain uses TRBV2 with TRBJ2-4; D may match TRBD1 or TRBD2 (5 bases each). Germline CDR1 is SNHLY and CDR2 is FYNNEI. The CDR3 length is 16 residues. Trimming cost V 0 bases and J 6 bases, with 15 bases left between them. Here the CDR3 DNA reads TGTGCCAGCAGTGAAGCCCCCGGGGCCCTGGGAAACATTCAGTACTTC. Amino acids: CASSEAPGALGNIQYF.

This chain uses TRBV6-5 with TRBJ2-2; D is perhaps TRBD2 (6 bases). The germline V gene has CDR1 MNHEY and CDR2 SVGAGI. Trimming took off 3 bases at V and 4 bases at J, with 15 bases between the two ends. The CDR3 is 16 residues long. For the CDR3, the DNA is TGTGCCAGCAGTTATCGTCCGTTCGGGGGCACCGGGGAGCTGTTTTTT. Its protein product is CASSYRPFGGTGELFF.

The chain joins TRBV6-2 or TRBV6-3 to TRBJ2-4; 7 bases map to TRBD2. From germline, CDR1 is MNHEY and CDR2 SVGEGT. V lost 4 bases to trimming and J lost 1 base; unmatched junction nucleotides: 4. CDR3 length equals 15 residues. The DNA of the CDR3 is TGTGCCAGCAGTTCGGCAGCGGGGGCCAAAAACATTCAGTACTTC. This gives the protein CASSSAAGAKNIQYF.

The chain has TRBV2 and TRBJ1-2; 7 nucleotides line up with TRBD1. The germline V gene encodes CDR1 SNHLY and CDR2 FYNNEI. The CDR3 totals 14 residues. The V and J ends lost 4 bases and 4 bases, in that order; junction bases with no gene match: 6. DNA of the CDR3: TGTGCCAGCAGTGTTCAGGGGGAAGCCTATGGCTACACCTTC. This encodes CASSVQGEAYGYTF.

This clonotype was detected only a few times. The CDR3 sequence is CASSLDSRQETQYF. CDR3 sequence (DNA): TGCGCCAGCAGCTTGGACAGCCGTCAAGAGACCCAGTACTTC. V usage is TRBV4-1 and J usage is TRBJ2-5; a weak D match, TRBD1 (6 bases). This CDR3 comprises 14 residues. Trimming cost V 5 bases and J 2 bases, with 12 bases left between them. CDR1 is MGHRA and CDR2 is YSYEKL in the germline V gene.

Only a few counts were recorded for this clonotype. The chain links TRBV9 to TRBJ2-1; 9 positions agree with TRBD1. This CDR3 is 15 amino acids long. Trimming took 3 bases from V and 5 from J; bases not matched to a gene: 6. From germline, CDR1 is SGDLS and CDR2 YYNGEE. The CDR3 reads CASSAWTGDNNEQFF. DNA for the CDR3: TGTGCCAGCAGCGCCTGGACAGGGGATAACAATGAGCAGTTCTTC.

In DNA form, the CDR3 reads TGTGCCAGCAGCTTAGGAAGCTTGGAGCAGTACTTC. It yields the protein CASSLGSLEQYF. V is TRBV7-9 and J is TRBJ2-7; D not resolved. CDR3 length equals 12 residues. The germline V gene encodes CDR1 SEHNR and CDR2 FQNEAQ (reference sequence). The ends were cut back, 1 base at V and 7 bases at J, with 8 bases in the middle.

In its sample, this clonotype was seen a few times. The chain combines TRBV7-9 with TRBJ2-3; 10 bases map to TRBD1. The CDR3 is 16 amino acids. The J segment lost 0 bases and the V segment lost 5 bases, leaving 5 bases of the junction unmatched. Germline V CDR1 and CDR2: SEHNR, FQNEAQ (reference sequence). DNA of the CDR3: TGTGCCAGCAGCGGGAGACAGGGGGCAAGCACAGATACGCAGTATTTT. This translates into CASSGRQGASTDTQYF.

The genes are TRBV30 and TRBJ2-3; 15 nucleotides align to TRBD2. The junction had 8 bases not matched to a gene; V was cut back by 0 bases and J by 10 bases. This CDR3 comprises 16 residues. Germline assignment: CDR1 GTSNPN and CDR2 SVGIG (reference sequence). CDR3: CAWSVRIGLAGGPQYF. The CDR3 DNA follows: TGTGCCTGGAGTGTACGGATAGGACTAGCGGGGGGGCCGCAGTATTTT.

J is TRBJ2-1 and V is TRBV6-5; D perhaps matches TRBD2 (7 bases). Germline V gene sequence: CDR1 MNHEY, CDR2 SVGAGI. The V and J ends lost 6 bases and 6 bases respectively, with 15 bases between them. The CDR3 runs 14 residues. CDR3 amino acids: CASSRGGAGNEQFF. CDR3 sequence (DNA): TGTGCCAGCAGCCGTGGGGGGGCTGGCAATGAGCAGTTCTTC.

The rearrangement uses TRBV11-3 and TRBJ2-7; TRBD2 matches at 7 bases. V lost 2 bases, J lost 2 bases, and 6 bases stayed unmatched. The germline V gene has CDR1 SGHNT and CDR2 YENEEA. This CDR3 spans 15 amino acids. As DNA, the CDR3 is TGTGCCAGCAGCTTAATGGGGGGGGGACCCTACGAGCAGTACTTC. Encoded protein: CASSLMGGGPYEQYF.

The chain has TRBV11-2 and TRBJ2-3, with D possibly called TRBD1 or TRBD2 (5 bases each). Trimming removed 6 bases from V and 8 bases from J, with 18 bases in between. The CDR3 totals 14 residues. The V gene's germline CDR1 is SGHAT and CDR2 FQNNGV. The CDR3 sequence is CASSQERGTGTQYF. In DNA form, the CDR3 reads TGTGCCAGCAGTCAGGAGAGGGGCACGGGTACGCAGTATTTT.

This clonotype showed up just once. This chain connects TRBV12-3 or TRBV12-4 to TRBJ2-7; 8 bases fit TRBD1. The CDR3 extends over 14 amino acids. Trimming cost V 5 bases and J 4 bases; bases outside gene matches: 7. The DNA for the CDR3 is TGTGCCAGCAGTCTCACACGACAGGGGTACGAGCAGTACTTC. It codes for CASSLTRQGYEQYF.

This clonotype has only a few counts. The gene calls are TRBV7-9 and TRBJ1-1; a possible D gene is TRBD1 (5 bases). Germline V gives CDR1 SEHNR, CDR2 FQNEAQ (reference sequence). The V gene lost 6 bases and the J gene lost 0 bases, with 11 bases spanning the gap. This CDR3 has 14 amino acids. Here the CDR3 DNA reads TGTGCCAGCAGGCTGGGGGATCTGAACACTGAAGCTTTCTTT. It specifies CASRLGDLNTEAFF.

This clonotype was seen more than once but under ten times. The rearrangement links TRBV29-1 to TRBJ2-2, with TRBD2 as a possible D gene (6 bases). V lost 7 bases to trimming and J lost 6 bases, with 9 bases between them. CDR3 length: 11 residues. Germline loops: CDR1 SQVTM, CDR2 ANQGSEA. DNA of the CDR3: TGCAGCGCGCGGGGCGCCGGGGAGCTGTTTTTT. Translating gives CSARGAGELFF.

The chain uses TRBV20-1 and TRBJ1-2; 7 bases agree with TRBD1. Germline assignment: CDR1 DFQATT and CDR2 SNEGSKA (reference sequence). V shed 6 bases, J shed 7 bases, and the junction held 8 bases outside the gene matches. The CDR3 is made up of 12 amino acids. The CDR3 spells CSAAGQTIGYTF. In DNA, the CDR3 is TGCAGTGCGGCGGGACAGACTATTGGCTACACCTTC.